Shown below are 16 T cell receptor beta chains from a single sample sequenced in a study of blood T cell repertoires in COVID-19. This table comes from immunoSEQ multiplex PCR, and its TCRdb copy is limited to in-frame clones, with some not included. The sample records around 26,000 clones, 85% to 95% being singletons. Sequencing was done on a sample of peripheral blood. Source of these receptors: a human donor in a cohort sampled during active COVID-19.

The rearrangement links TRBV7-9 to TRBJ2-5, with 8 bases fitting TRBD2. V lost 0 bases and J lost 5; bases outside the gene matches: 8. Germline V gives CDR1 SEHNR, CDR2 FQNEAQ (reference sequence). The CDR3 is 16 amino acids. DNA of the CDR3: TGTGCCAGCAGCTTAGCGGGAGCGGGGGTCCGGGAGACCCAGTACTTC. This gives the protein CASSLAGAGVRETQYF.

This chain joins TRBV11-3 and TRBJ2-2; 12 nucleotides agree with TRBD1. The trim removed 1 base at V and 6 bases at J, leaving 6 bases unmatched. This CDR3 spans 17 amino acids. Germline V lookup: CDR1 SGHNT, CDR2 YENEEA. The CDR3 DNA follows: TGTGCCAGCAGCTTAGGGGCCGGGACAGGGGGCGCCGGGGAGCTGTTTTTT. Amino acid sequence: CASSLGAGTGGAGELFF. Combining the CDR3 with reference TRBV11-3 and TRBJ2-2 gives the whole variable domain EAGVVQSPRYKIIEKKQPVAFWCNPISGHNTLYWYLQNLGQGPELLIRYENEEAVDDSQLPKDRFSAERLKGVDSTLKIQPAELGDSAVYLCASSLGAGTGGAGELFFGEGSRLTVL.

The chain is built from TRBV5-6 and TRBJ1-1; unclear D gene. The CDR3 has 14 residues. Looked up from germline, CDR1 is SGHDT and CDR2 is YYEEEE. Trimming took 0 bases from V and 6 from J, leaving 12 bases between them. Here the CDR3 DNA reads TGTGCCAGCAGCTTGGGGGTGGCGGCCGCTGAAGCTTTCTTT. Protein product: CASSLGVAAAEAFF. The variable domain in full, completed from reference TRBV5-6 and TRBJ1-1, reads DAGVTQSPTHLIKTRGQQVTLRCSPKSGHDTVSWYQQALGQGPQFIFQYYEEEERQRGNFPDRFSGHQFPNYSSELNVNALLLGDSALYLCASSLGVAAAEAFFGQGTRLTVV.

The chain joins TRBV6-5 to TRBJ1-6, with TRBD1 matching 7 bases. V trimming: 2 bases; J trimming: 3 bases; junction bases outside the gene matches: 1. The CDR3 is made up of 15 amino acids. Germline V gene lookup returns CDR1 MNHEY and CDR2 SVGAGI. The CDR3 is CASSYGTDYNSPLHF. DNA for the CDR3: TGTGCCAGCAGTTACGGGACAGACTATAATTCACCCCTCCACTTT.

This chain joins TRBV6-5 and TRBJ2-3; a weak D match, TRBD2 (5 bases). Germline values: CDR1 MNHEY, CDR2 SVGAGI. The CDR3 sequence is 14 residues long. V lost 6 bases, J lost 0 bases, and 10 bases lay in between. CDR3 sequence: CASSRTGSTDTQYF. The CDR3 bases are TGTGCCAGCAGCAGGACTGGAAGCACAGATACGCAGTATTTT.

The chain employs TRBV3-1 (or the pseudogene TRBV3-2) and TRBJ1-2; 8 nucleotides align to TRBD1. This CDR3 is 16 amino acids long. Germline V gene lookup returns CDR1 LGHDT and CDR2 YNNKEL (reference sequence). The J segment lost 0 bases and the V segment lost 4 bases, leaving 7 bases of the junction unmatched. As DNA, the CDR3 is TGTGCCAGCAGCCCAACACAGGGGGGCGCTAACTATGGCTACACCTTC. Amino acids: CASSPTQGGANYGYTF.

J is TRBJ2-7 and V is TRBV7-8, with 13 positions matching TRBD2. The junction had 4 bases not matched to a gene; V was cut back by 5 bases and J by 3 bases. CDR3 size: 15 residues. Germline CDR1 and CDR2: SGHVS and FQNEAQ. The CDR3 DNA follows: TGTGCCAGCAGCCCCAGGACTAGCGGGAGCTACGAGCAGTACTTC. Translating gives CASSPRTSGSYEQYF.

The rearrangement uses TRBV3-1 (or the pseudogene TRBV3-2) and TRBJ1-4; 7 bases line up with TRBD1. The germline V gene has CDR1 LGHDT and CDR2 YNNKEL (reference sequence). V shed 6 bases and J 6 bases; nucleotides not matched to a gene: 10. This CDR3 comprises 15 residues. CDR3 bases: TGTGCCAGCAGTCGGGCTGGACAGGTCTATGAAAAACTGTTTTTT. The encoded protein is CASSRAGQVYEKLFF.

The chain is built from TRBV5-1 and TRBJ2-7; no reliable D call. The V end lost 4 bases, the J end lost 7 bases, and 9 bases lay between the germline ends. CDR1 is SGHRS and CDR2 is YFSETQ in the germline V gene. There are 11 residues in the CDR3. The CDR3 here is CASSLLGEQYF. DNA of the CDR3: TGCGCCAGCAGCCTGCTCGGGGAGCAGTACTTC.

The CDR3 reads CASSDRFILSGANVLTF. The CDR3 DNA follows: TGTGCCAGTAGTGACAGGTTTATACTCTCTGGGGCCAACGTCCTGACTTTC. The genes are TRBV19 and TRBJ2-6; D possibly corresponds to TRBD1 (6 bases). The CDR3 runs 17 residues. The V end was cut by 5 bases, the J end by 0 bases, with 14 bases between. Germline values: CDR1 LNHDA, CDR2 SQIVND (reference sequence).

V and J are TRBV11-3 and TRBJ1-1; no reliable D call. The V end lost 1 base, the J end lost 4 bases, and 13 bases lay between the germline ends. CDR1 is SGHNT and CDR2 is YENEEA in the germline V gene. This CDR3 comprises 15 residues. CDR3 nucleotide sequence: TGTGCCAGCAGCTTAGCCGGGAAAGATGGCACTGAAGCTTTCTTT. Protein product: CASSLAGKDGTEAFF.

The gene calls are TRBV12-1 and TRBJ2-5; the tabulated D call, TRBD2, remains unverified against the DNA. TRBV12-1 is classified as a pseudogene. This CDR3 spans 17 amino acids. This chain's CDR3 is CASSLGLAGTLQETQYF. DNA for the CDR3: TGTGCCAGCAGCTTAGGGCTAGCGGGGACCCTACAAGAGACCCAGTACTTC.

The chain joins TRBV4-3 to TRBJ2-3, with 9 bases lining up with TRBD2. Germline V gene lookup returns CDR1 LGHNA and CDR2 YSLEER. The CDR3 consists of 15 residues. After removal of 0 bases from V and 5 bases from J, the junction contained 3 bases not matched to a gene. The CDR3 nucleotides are TGCGCCAGCAGCCAAGATCTGCGGGGGGGAGATACGCAGTATTTT. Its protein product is CASSQDLRGGDTQYF.

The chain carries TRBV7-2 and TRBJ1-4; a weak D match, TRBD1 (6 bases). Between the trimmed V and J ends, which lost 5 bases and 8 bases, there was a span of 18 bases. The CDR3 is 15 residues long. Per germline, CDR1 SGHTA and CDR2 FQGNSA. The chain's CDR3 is CASSLSGVGSEKLFF. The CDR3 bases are TGTGCCAGCAGCCTCTCAGGGGTGGGGTCCGAAAAACTGTTTTTT.

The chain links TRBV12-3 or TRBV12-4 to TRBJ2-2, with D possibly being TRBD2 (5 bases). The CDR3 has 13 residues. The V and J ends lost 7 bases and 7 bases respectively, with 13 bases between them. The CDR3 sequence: CASTSRVIGELFF. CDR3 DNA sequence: TGTGCCAGCACCTCGAGGGTAATCGGGGAGCTGTTTTTT.

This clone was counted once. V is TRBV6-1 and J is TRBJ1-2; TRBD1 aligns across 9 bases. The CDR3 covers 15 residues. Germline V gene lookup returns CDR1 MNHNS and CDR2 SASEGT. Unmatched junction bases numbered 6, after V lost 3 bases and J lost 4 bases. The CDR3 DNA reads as TGTGCCAGCAGTGATGGGACAGGGCGGCGCTATGGCTACACCTTC. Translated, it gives CASSDGTGRRYGYTF.